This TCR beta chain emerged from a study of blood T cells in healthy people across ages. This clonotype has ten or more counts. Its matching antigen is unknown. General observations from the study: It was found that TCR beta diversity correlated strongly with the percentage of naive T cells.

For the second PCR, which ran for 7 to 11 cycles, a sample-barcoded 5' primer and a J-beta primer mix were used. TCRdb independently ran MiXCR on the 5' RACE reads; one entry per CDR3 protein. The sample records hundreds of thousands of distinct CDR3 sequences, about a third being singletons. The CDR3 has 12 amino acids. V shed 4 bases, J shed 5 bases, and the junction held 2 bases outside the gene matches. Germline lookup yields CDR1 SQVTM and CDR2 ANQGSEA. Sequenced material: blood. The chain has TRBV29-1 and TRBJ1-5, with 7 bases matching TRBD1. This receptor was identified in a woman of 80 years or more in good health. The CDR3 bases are TGCAGCGTTGGTGACAGGGATCAGCCCCAGCATTTT. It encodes CSVGDRDQPQHF.